One sample yielded the 25 T cell receptor beta chains listed below, sequenced in a study of T cell changes during pregnancy in multiple sclerosis. Profiling relied on immunoSEQ multiplex PCR, and the TCRdb table lists in-frame clones only, not all of them. The sample has 100,000 or so clones, 85% to 95% seen once. The sequencing here drew on peripheral blood, taken in the third trimester of pregnancy. Every receptor here comes from a female donor with multiple sclerosis, enrolled in a pregnancy study.

The CDR3 spells CASSPGTVIPYEQYF. DNA of the CDR3: TGTGCCAGCAGCCCTGGGACAGTAATCCCCTACGAGCAGTACTTC. The chain has TRBV27 and TRBJ2-7, with 7 bases lining up with TRBD1. V was clipped by 6 bases and J by 2 bases; unmatched bases: 10. CDR3 length equals 15 residues. Germline values: CDR1 MNHEY, CDR2 SMNVEV (reference sequence).

The gene calls are TRBV6-6 and TRBJ2-1, with 11 positions matching TRBD1. In germline, CDR1 is MNHNY, CDR2 SVGAGI (reference sequence). The V segment lost 0 bases and the J segment 8 bases; nucleotides outside the gene matches: 6. The CDR3 extends over 16 amino acids. Written as DNA, the CDR3 is TGTGCCAGCAGTTACTCGAGGACAGGGGGCCGGGATGAGCAGTTCTTC. It codes for CASSYSRTGGRDEQFF.

The chain has TRBV7-9 and TRBJ2-7; TRBD1 aligns across 9 bases. The germline CDR1 and CDR2 sequences are SEHNR and FQNEAQ (reference sequence). V lost 2 bases, J lost 3 bases, and 2 bases stayed unmatched. The CDR3 has 14 residues. This CDR3 is CASSLRQGVYEQYF. The DNA for the CDR3 is TGTGCCAGCAGCTTACGACAGGGGGTCTACGAGCAGTACTTC.

The chain combines TRBV11-2 with TRBJ2-7, with no clear D. V gave up 0 bases and J gave up 3 bases, with 15 bases separating them. CDR1 is SGHAT, CDR2 FQNNGV, per germline. The CDR3 is 16 amino acids. The CDR3 DNA sequence: TGTGCCAGCAGCTTAGATAGGCGGTCTGGGTTCTACGAGCAGTACTTC. It codes for CASSLDRRSGFYEQYF.

The chain uses TRBV18 and TRBJ1-5; 7 positions agree with TRBD1. CDR3 length equals 17 residues. V dropped 2 bases and J dropped 0; count of bases not matched to a gene: 7. CDR1 KGHSH and CDR2 LQKENI come from the germline V gene. The DNA of the CDR3 is TGTGCCAGCTCACCAACAGGGGCTGTTAGTAGCAATCAGCCCCAGCATTTT. Its translation: CASSPTGAVSSNQPQHF.

The V gene is TRBV2, the J gene TRBJ1-1; unclear D gene. In germline, CDR1 is SNHLY, CDR2 FYNNEI. CDR3 length: 13 residues. Trimming took 1 base from V and 6 from J, leaving 9 bases between them. CDR3 region: CASSEGGWAEAFF. In nucleotides, the CDR3 is TGTGCCAGCAGTGAAGGAGGGTGGGCTGAAGCTTTCTTT.

The J gene is TRBJ1-2, the V gene TRBV19, with unresolved D. In germline, CDR1 is LNHDA, CDR2 SQIVND (reference sequence). V was cut by 2 bases and J by 6 bases, with 10 bases left in between. The length of the CDR3 is 13 residues. CDR3 sequence (DNA): TGTGCCAGTAGTATAATGTCAGATAATGGCTACACCTTC. Amino acids: CASSIMSDNGYTF. Full variable domain (remainder filled in from reference TRBV19 and TRBJ1-2): DGGITQSPKYLFRKEGQNVTLSCEQNLNHDAMYWYRQDPGQGLRLIYYSQIVNDFQKGDIAEGYSVSREKKESFPLTVTSAQKNPTAFYLCASSIMSDNGYTFGSGTRLTVV.

The V gene is TRBV14, the J gene TRBJ2-5; no clear D. This CDR3 comprises 16 residues. V was pared by 0 bases and J by 0 bases, with 11 bases between. The germline V gene encodes CDR1 SGHDN and CDR2 FVKESK. The CDR3 loop reads CASSQDRIDYQETQYF. CDR3 bases: TGTGCCAGCAGCCAAGATCGTATAGACTACCAAGAGACCCAGTACTTC.

The chain links TRBV19 to TRBJ2-3; TRBD2 matches at 11 bases. From germline, CDR1 is LNHDA and CDR2 SQIVND (reference sequence). V trimming: 8 bases; J trimming: 2 bases; junction bases outside the gene matches: 6. This CDR3 region has 15 residues. The CDR3 is CASGGLAGITDTQYF. The CDR3 DNA reads as TGTGCCAGTGGAGGACTAGCGGGCATCACAGATACGCAGTATTTT.

The chain has TRBV19 and TRBJ2-3; 8 nucleotides agree with TRBD1. The CDR3 has 15 residues. Germline trimming cut 5 bases from V and 1 base from J; bases unmatched to any gene: 5. Per germline, CDR1 LNHDA and CDR2 SQIVND (reference sequence). Written as DNA, the CDR3 is TGTGCCAGTAGTCTCAGGACAGGGCGCACAGATACGCAGTATTTT. Translation gives CASSLRTGRTDTQYF.

V is TRBV29-1 and J is TRBJ2-5; 7 positions match TRBD1. Matching the DNA end better, TRBJ2-7 makes the J call doubtful. CDR1 is SQVTM and CDR2 is ANQGSEA in the germline V gene. The CDR3 is 13 residues long. CDR3 sequence reads: CSVDGTAPYEQYF. The CDR3 DNA reads TGCAGCGTTGACGGGACAGCCCCATACGAGCAGTACTTC.

The rearrangement joins TRBV6-5 to TRBJ2-1, with D perhaps TRBD1 (5 bases). The germline V gene has CDR1 MNHEY and CDR2 SVGAGI. The CDR3 is made up of 15 amino acids. Between the trimmed V and J ends, which lost 2 bases and 4 bases, there was a span of 12 bases. CDR3 coding DNA: TGTGCCAGCAGTTACGGGGCAACGGGTTACAATGAGCAGTTCTTC. It encodes CASSYGATGYNEQFF.

This chain connects TRBV28 to TRBJ2-3, with D tentatively TRBD2 (5 bases). The CDR3 is 13 residues long. The germline V and J ends were trimmed by 5 bases and 4 bases, with 10 bases remaining between them. Germline CDR1 and CDR2: MDHEN and SYDVKM. CDR3 coding DNA: TGTGCCAGCAGTACGGGATACGCAGATACGCAGTATTTT. It translates to CASSTGYADTQYF.

The chain is built from TRBV11-3 and TRBJ2-1, with 12 bases identical to TRBD2. Germline V gene sequence: CDR1 SGHNT, CDR2 YENEEA. V lost 5 bases and J lost 13; bases outside the gene matches: 6. This CDR3 is 13 amino acids long. The CDR3 loop is CASSPGLAGIQFF. The CDR3 DNA reads TGTGCCAGCAGCCCCGGACTAGCGGGGATTCAGTTCTTC.

The chain recombines TRBV4-1 with TRBJ2-3, with 7 bases lining up with TRBD1. The germline V gene has CDR1 MGHRA and CDR2 YSYEKL. The CDR3 length is 16 residues. With 1 base clipped from V and 2 bases from J, the junction kept 6 bases outside the gene matches. The CDR3, as DNA: TGCGCCAGCAGCCAAGGGACAGGTGCGAACACAGATACGCAGTATTTT. It encodes CASSQGTGANTDTQYF.

V is TRBV19 and J is TRBJ2-1; TRBD2 aligns across 9 bases. This CDR3 has 16 residues. CDR1 is LNHDA and CDR2 is SQIVND in the germline V gene (reference sequence). V lost 0 bases, J lost 0 bases, and 0 bases stayed unmatched. The CDR3 region is CASSIDSGSSYNEQFF. The CDR3 coding sequence is TGTGCCAGTAGTATAGATAGCGGGAGCTCCTACAATGAGCAGTTCTTC.

In its sample, this clone was seen once. The chain employs TRBV19 and TRBJ2-1; D is perhaps TRBD1 (5 bases). V was cut by 7 bases and J by 6 bases, with 13 bases left in between. CDR3 size: 13 residues. Germline V gene sequence: CDR1 LNHDA, CDR2 SQIVND (reference sequence). The CDR3 sequence is CASKGPLSNEQFF. CDR3 coding DNA: TGTGCCAGTAAGGGGCCCCTTTCCAATGAGCAGTTCTTC.

In this sample, this clone turned up once. The chain employs TRBV2 and TRBJ2-1; 8 bases line up with TRBD2. V was clipped by 8 bases and J by 4 bases; unmatched bases: 10. The CDR3 runs 15 residues. In germline, CDR1 is SNHLY, CDR2 FYNNEI. The CDR3 spells CASGSGTRKYNEQFF. Written as DNA, the CDR3 is TGTGCCAGCGGATCCGGGACTAGGAAATACAATGAGCAGTTCTTC. The full variable domain, in which reference TRBV2 and TRBJ2-1 provide the parts outside the CDR3, is EPEVTQTPSHQVTQMGQEVILRCVPISNHLYFYWYRQILGQKVEFLVSFYNNEISEKSEIFDDQFSVERPDGSNFTLKIRSTKLEDSAMYFCASGSGTRKYNEQFFGPGTRLTVL.

The J gene is TRBJ1-3, the V gene TRBV30, with D possibly TRBD1 on 5 matching bases. Per the germline V gene, CDR1 is GTSNPN and CDR2 is SVGIG (reference sequence). Deletions cut 3 bases from V and 2 bases from J, with 11 bases between. This CDR3 has 14 amino acids. This CDR3 reads CAWRGGAPGNTIYF. CDR3 sequence (DNA): TGTGCCTGGAGGGGAGGGGCCCCTGGAAACACCATATATTTT.

This clone was seen a few times. V is TRBV19 and J is TRBJ1-1, with TRBD1 identical over 8 bases. The V segment lost 5 bases and the J segment 8 bases; nucleotides outside the gene matches: 4. The CDR3 loop spans 12 amino acids. CDR1 LNHDA and CDR2 SQIVND come from the germline V gene (reference sequence). The CDR3 region has the DNA TGTGCCAGTAGTCAGGGGGCGACGGAAGCTTTCTTT. Its translation is CASSQGATEAFF. Full variable domain (missing parts from reference TRBV19 and TRBJ1-1): DGGITQSPKYLFRKEGQNVTLSCEQNLNHDAMYWYRQDPGQGLRLIYYSQIVNDFQKGDIAEGYSVSREKKESFPLTVTSAQKNPTAFYLCASSQGATEAFFGQGTRLTVV.

The rearrangement links TRBV28 to TRBJ2-7; 11 positions agree with TRBD2. Germline V gene data show CDR1 as MDHEN and CDR2 as SYDVKM. V was clipped by 7 bases and J by 3 bases; unmatched bases: 5. CDR3 length: 14 amino acids. The CDR3 loop is CASTTSGNLYEQYF. CDR3 DNA sequence: TGTGCCAGCACGACTAGCGGGAACCTCTACGAGCAGTACTTC.

The V and J genes are TRBV5-6 and TRBJ1-6; no firm D call. The CDR3 runs 14 residues. Germline CDR1 reads SGHDT; CDR2 reads YYEEEE. V was shortened by 2 bases and J by 7 bases, with 10 bases between the two germline ends. The CDR3 bases are TGTGCCAGCAGCTTTGGACTGGGAAATTCACCCCTCCACTTT. Translation gives CASSFGLGNSPLHF.

This sequence joins TRBV2 and TRBJ2-7, with a weak D call TRBD1 (5 bases). The germline V and J ends were trimmed by 0 bases and 2 bases, with 11 bases remaining between them. CDR3 length: 15 amino acids. Germline values: CDR1 SNHLY, CDR2 FYNNEI. The CDR3 DNA is TGTGCCAGCAGTGAAGCCTTGACAGAACCCTACGAGCAGTACTTC. Translated: CASSEALTEPYEQYF.

The rearrangement joins TRBV19 to TRBJ1-1; no clear D gene. Trimming stripped 3 bases from V and 1 base from J, with 6 bases between. Germline CDR1 and CDR2: LNHDA and SQIVND (reference sequence). The CDR3 extends over 13 amino acids. The CDR3 sequence is CASSIYRNTEAFF. DNA for the CDR3: TGTGCCAGTAGTATTTATCGGAACACTGAAGCTTTCTTT. Looking up the rest from reference TRBV19 and TRBJ1-1 gives the full variable domain: DGGITQSPKYLFRKEGQNVTLSCEQNLNHDAMYWYRQDPGQGLRLIYYSQIVNDFQKGDIAEGYSVSREKKESFPLTVTSAQKNPTAFYLCASSIYRNTEAFFGQGTRLTVV.

The chain has TRBV4-1 and TRBJ2-2, with a possible D match to TRBD1 (6 bases). Germline lookup yields CDR1 MGHRA and CDR2 YSYEKL. Trimming left V 6 bases short and J 4 bases short, with 12 bases between. This CDR3 spans 14 amino acids. The CDR3 nucleotides are TGCGCCAGCAGACCGGGACAAGCCACCGGGGAGCTGTTTTTT. This translates into CASRPGQATGELFF.